A selection of T cell receptor beta chains follows, all from one sample in a study of blood T cell repertoires in COVID-19. Sequencing used immunoSEQ multiplex PCR; TCRdb keeps in-frame clones, though not all of them. The sample holds about 75,000 clones, 75% to 85% seen once. Input material: peripheral blood. The receptor set was obtained from an elderly woman with active or convalescent COVID-19. CDR3s include the opening cysteine and the closing phenylalanine or tryptophan. The order of the fields is J gene, V gene, D gene, clone size, CDR3 DNA, CDR3 protein. D genes are given only for firm matches. Not every row has a clone size; where given, it reads once, few, many or a size class.

TRBJ2-7 TRBV19 TRBD1 - TGTGCCAGTAGCTCGCGATCAACCGGGACAGGGCAATACGAGCAGTACTTC CASSSRSTGTGQYEQYF
TRBJ2-7 TRBV10-2 TRBD2 once TGCGCCAGCAGTGACGGGGGGTTATCGAGCTCCTACGAGCAGTACTTC CASSDGGLSSSYEQYF
TRBJ1-1 TRBV14 TRBD1 - TGTGCCAGCAGCTTTGGACAGGTGAACACTGAAGCTTTCTTT CASSFGQVNTEAFF
TRBJ2-1 TRBV28 TRBD1 - TGTGCCAGCAGGGGACAGGGTAACAATGAGCAGTTCTTC CASRGQGNNEQFF
TRBJ2-4 TRBV21-1 - few TGTGCCAGCAGCGCCGACATGGACAGGGGGAAAAACATTCAGTACTTC CASSADMDRGKNIQYF
TRBJ2-3 TRBV5-6 TRBD2 once TGTGCCAGCACCACCTTAGCGGGGGTTGGAGATACGCAGTATTTT CASTTLAGVGDTQYF
TRBJ2-7 TRBV14 - - TGTGCCAGCAGCCGGGACCCGCGGGGTGAGCAGTACTTC CASSRDPRGEQYF
TRBJ1-1 TRBV3-1/TRBV3-2 TRBD1 once TGTGCCAGCAGCCAAAACAACAGGGGGCAGGGGGAAGCTTTCTTT CASSQNNRGQGEAFF
TRBJ2-7 TRBV11-2 - - TGTGCCAGCAGCTTAGTCGGTATCCGGAGCTCCTACGAGCAGTACTTC CASSLVGIRSSYEQYF
TRBJ2-7 TRBV11-2 TRBD2 - TGTGCCAGCAGCTTAGCTGCTAGCGGGGTCTCCTACGAGCAGTACTTC CASSLAASGVSYEQYF
TRBJ2-2 TRBV18 TRBD1 - TGTGCCAGCTCACCGGACAGGGGGAACACCGGGGAGCTGTTTTTT CASSPDRGNTGELFF
TRBJ2-7 TRBV10-2 - - TGCGCCAGCAGTCAAACTCTGAACTACGAGCAGTACTTC CASSQTLNYEQYF
TRBJ1-5 TRBV5-5 TRBD1 once TGTGCCAGCAGCCCAGGGACAGGGGGGTTCAATCAGCCCCAGCATTTT CASSPGTGGFNQPQHF
TRBJ2-2 TRBV28 - - TGTGCCAGCAGCCCTCCGCGGCTGCGAACCGGGGAGCTGTTTTTT CASSPPRLRTGELFF